This TCR beta chain was found in a study of T-cell memory formation after mild COVID-19. With respect to this clonotype: The antigen remains undetermined.

TCR alpha and TCR beta cDNA libraries with sample barcodes and UMIs came from 5'RACE using constant-segment primers. TCRdb itself ran the 5' RACE reads through MiXCR, one entry per CDR3 protein. The table has about 260,000 distinct CDR3 sequences, 16% seen once. Study outcomes and limitations: Prior to infection, memory already included some responding clones, suggesting cross-reactive memory joined. Second-wave clones with a day 37 peak had unconfirmed SARS-CoV-2 specificity. Mostly located in CM and EM were contracting CD4+ clones, with contracting CD8+ clones located in EMRA.

The CDR3 contains 16 residues. Trimming cost V 5 bases and J 3 bases, with 17 bases left between them. Germline lookup yields CDR1 KGHSH and CDR2 LQKENI. The source material was PBMCs or a T cell subset sorted from them (not recorded which). The clonotype comes from a man aged 18 to 35 who had mild COVID-19 (a few samples of this study predate the infection). Cell type and time point are not known. This chain connects TRBV18 to TRBJ1-5; perhaps TRBD1 as D (6 bases). The CDR3 sequence: CASSTGGTNNNQPQHF. DNA for the CDR3: TGTGCCAGCTCAACCGGGGGGACAAATAACAATCAGCCCCAGCATTTT.